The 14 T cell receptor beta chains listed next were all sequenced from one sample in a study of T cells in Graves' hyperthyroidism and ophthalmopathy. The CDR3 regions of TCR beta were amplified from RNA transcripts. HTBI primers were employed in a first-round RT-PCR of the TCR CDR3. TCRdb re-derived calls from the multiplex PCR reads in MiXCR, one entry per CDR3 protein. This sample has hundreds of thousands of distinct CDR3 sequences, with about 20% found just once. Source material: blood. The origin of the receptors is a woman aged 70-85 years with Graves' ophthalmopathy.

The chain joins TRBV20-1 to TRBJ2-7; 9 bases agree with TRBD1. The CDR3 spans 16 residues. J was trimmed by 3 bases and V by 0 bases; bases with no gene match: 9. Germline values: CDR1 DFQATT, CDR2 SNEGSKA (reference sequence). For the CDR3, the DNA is TGCAGTGCTAGAGACCGGGACAGGGATCCCTACTACGAGCAGTACTTC. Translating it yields CSARDRDRDPYYEQYF.

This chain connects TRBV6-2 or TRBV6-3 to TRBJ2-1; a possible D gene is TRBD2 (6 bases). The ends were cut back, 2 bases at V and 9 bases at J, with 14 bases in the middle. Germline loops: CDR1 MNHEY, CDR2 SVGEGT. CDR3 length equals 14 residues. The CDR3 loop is CASSYDFRGGEQFF. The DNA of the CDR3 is TGTGCCAGCAGTTACGATTTTCGGGGAGGTGAGCAGTTCTTC.

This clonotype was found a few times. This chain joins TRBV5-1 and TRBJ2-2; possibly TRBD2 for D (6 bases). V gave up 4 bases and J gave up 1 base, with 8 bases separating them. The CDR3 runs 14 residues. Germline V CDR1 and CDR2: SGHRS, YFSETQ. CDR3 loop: CASSRDWNTGELFF. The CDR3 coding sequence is TGCGCCAGCAGCCGGGACTGGAACACCGGGGAGCTGTTTTTT.

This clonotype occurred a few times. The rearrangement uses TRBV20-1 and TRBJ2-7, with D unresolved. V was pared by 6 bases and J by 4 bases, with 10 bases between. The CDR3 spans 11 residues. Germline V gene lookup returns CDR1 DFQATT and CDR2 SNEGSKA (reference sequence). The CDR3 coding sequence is TGCAGTGCAGGAAGTTGGTACGAGCAGTACTTC. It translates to CSAGSWYEQYF.

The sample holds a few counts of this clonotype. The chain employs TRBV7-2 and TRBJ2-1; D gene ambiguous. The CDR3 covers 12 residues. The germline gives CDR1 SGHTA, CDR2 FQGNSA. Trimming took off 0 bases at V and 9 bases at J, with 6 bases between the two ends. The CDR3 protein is CASSLALAEQFF. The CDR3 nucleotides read TGTGCCAGCAGCTTAGCACTGGCTGAGCAGTTCTTC.

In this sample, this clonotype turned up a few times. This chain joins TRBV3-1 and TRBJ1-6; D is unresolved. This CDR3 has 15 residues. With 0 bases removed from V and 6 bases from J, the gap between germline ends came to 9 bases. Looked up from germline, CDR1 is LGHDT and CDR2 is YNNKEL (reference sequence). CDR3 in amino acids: CASSQDPNSNSPLHF. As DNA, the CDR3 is TGTGCCAGCAGCCAAGATCCCAACTCTAATTCACCCCTCCACTTT.

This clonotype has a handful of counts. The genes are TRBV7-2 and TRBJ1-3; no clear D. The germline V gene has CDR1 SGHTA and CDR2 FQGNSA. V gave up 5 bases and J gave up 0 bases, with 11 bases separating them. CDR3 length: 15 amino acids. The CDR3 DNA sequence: TGTGCCAGCAGCCCTAGGAGAGACTCTGGAAACACCATATATTTT. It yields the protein CASSPRRDSGNTIYF. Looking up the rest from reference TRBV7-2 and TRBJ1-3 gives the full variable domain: GAGVSQSPSNKVTEKGKDVELRCDPISGHTALYWYRQSLGQGLEFLIYFQGNSAPDKSGLPSDRFSAERTGGSVSTLTIQRTQQEDSAVYLCASSPRRDSGNTIYFGEGSWLTVV.

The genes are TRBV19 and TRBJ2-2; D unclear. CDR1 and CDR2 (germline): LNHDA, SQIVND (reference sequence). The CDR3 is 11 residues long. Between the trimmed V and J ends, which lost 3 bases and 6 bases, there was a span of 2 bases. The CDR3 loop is CASSIPGELFF. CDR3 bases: TGTGCCAGTAGTATTCCCGGGGAGCTGTTTTTT.

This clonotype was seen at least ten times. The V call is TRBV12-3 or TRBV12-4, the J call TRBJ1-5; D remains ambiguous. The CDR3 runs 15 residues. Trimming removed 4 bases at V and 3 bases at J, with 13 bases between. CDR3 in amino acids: CASSWVDGNNQPQHF. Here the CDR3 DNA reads TGTGCCAGCAGTTGGGTCGACGGGAACAATCAGCCCCAGCATTTT.

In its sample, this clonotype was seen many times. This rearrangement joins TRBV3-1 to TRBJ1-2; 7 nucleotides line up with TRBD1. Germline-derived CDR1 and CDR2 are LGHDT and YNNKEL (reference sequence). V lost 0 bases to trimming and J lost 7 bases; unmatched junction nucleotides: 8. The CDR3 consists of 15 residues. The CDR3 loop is CASSQDLSGGRGYTF. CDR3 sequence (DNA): TGTGCCAGCAGCCAAGATCTCTCAGGGGGTCGTGGCTACACCTTC.

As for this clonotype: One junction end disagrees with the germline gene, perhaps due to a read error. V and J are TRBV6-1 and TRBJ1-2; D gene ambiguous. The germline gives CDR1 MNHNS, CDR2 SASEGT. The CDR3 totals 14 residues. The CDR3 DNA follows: TGTGCCAGCACCCTACGCGGCGGCAACTGTGGCTACACCTTC. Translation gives CASTLRGGNCGYTF.

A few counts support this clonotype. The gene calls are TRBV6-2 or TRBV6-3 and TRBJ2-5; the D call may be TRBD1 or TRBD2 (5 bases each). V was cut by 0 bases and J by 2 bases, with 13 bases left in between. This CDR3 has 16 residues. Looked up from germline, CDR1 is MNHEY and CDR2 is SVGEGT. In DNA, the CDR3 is TGTGCCAGCAGTTACTCGATACGGGGCGTTCAAGAGACCCAGTACTTC. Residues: CASSYSIRGVQETQYF.

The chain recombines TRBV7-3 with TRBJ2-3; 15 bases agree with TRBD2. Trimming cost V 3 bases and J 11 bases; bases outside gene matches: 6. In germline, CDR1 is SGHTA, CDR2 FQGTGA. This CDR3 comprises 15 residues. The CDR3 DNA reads TGTGCCAGCAGCTTCTCGGGACTAGCGGGGGGAAGGCAGTATTTT. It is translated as CASSFSGLAGGRQYF.

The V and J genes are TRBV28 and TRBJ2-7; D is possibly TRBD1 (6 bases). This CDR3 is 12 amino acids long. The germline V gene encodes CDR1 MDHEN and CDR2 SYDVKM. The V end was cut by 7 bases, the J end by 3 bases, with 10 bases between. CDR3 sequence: CASKGQIYEQYF. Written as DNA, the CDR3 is TGTGCCAGCAAGGGACAAATCTACGAGCAGTACTTC.